Following are 16 T cell receptor beta chains from one sample sequenced in a study of control samples from healthy donors and cancer patients. The repertoire was sequenced with immunoSEQ multiplex PCR; TCRdb's copy has only in-frame clones and lacks some. The repertoire holds 120,000 or so clones, with 80% to 90% as singletons. The specimen was blood. These receptors originate from a man in his 60s in good health.

The chain joins TRBV7-2 to TRBJ1-4, with 10 nucleotides matching TRBD1. CDR1 and CDR2 (germline): SGHTA, FQGNSA. This CDR3 region has 15 residues. Trimming cost V 9 bases and J 0 bases; bases outside gene matches: 4. The CDR3 DNA reads TGTGCCAGGGACAGGGGGAACGCAACTAATGAAAAACTGTTTTTT. Encoded protein: CARDRGNATNEKLFF.

Comment on this clone: The same CDR3 is also encoded by other DNA sequences in this sample. The V and J genes are TRBV18 and TRBJ1-2, with 7 bases lining up with TRBD1. Unmatched junction bases numbered 1, after V lost 2 bases and J lost 1 base. There are 14 residues in the CDR3. Germline assignment: CDR1 KGHSH and CDR2 LQKENI. CDR3 residues: CASSPGTDNYGYTF. The CDR3 DNA follows: TGTGCCAGCTCACCAGGGACAGATAACTATGGCTACACCTTC.

V gene TRBV2 combines with J gene TRBJ1-2, with 9 bases identical to TRBD1. The CDR3 runs to 14 residues. Trimming took 3 bases from V and 4 from J; bases not matched to a gene: 3. Germline loops: CDR1 SNHLY, CDR2 FYNNEI. CDR3 loop: CASSEGQGGYGYTF. The CDR3 nucleotides read TGTGCCAGCAGTGAGGGACAGGGAGGCTATGGCTACACCTTC.

The chain uses TRBV12-3 or TRBV12-4 and TRBJ1-4; possibly TRBD1 for D (5 bases). V shed 7 bases and J shed 11 bases, with 11 bases lying between them. The CDR3 totals 11 residues. The CDR3 nucleotides read TGTGCCAGCAAGCAGGGTTCGAAACTGTTTTTT. Protein product: CASKQGSKLFF.

The V gene is TRBV7-2, the J gene TRBJ2-3; D gene unclear. The germline V and J ends were trimmed by 1 base and 3 bases, with 14 bases remaining between them. CDR1 is SGHTA and CDR2 is FQGNSA in the germline V gene. The CDR3 length is 16 residues. The CDR3 sequence: CASSLVASHGTDTQYF. In DNA, the CDR3 is TGTGCCAGCAGCTTAGTGGCGTCCCACGGAACAGATACGCAGTATTTT.

The V and J genes are TRBV7-9 and TRBJ2-7; weak D call: TRBD2 (6 bases). Trimming took off 5 bases at V and 11 bases at J, with 22 bases between the two ends. The germline CDR1 and CDR2 sequences are SEHNR and FQNEAQ (reference sequence). The CDR3 loop spans 14 amino acids. The CDR3 DNA reads TGTGCCAGCAGCGAGGGCGGGACGGCGGCCGGGGAGTACTTC. This encodes CASSEGGTAAGEYF.

The rearrangement links TRBV6-5 to TRBJ1-5; possible D gene TRBD1, 5 bases. Germline V CDR1 and CDR2: MNHEY, SVGAGI. This CDR3 is 14 amino acids long. Trimming stripped 4 bases from V and 7 bases from J, with 14 bases between. DNA for the CDR3: TGTGCCAGCAGTTCAATCGACAGAGGGCAGCCCCAGCATTTT. Protein sequence: CASSSIDRGQPQHF.

This clone appeared a single time. The rearrangement joins TRBV9 to TRBJ1-1, with D possibly matching TRBD1 (5 bases). CDR1 is SGDLS, CDR2 YYNGEE, per germline. CDR3 length equals 14 residues. The ends were cut back, 3 bases at V and 2 bases at J, with 11 bases in the middle. The CDR3 nucleotides are TGTGCCAGCAGCGCGTCCCAGGGTAACACTGAAGCTTTCTTT. This gives the protein CASSASQGNTEAFF.

The V and J genes are TRBV6-5 and TRBJ2-7, with 7 bases that match TRBD1. J lost 1 base, V lost 4 bases, and 10 bases had no gene match. The CDR3 runs 16 residues. Per the germline V gene, CDR1 is MNHEY and CDR2 is SVGAGI. In DNA form, the CDR3 reads TGTGCCAGCAGTTCCCCGTCGGGACAGCCTTCCTACGAGCAGTACTTC. It specifies CASSSPSGQPSYEQYF.

J is TRBJ1-4 and V is TRBV7-9, with a weak D call TRBD1 (6 bases). From germline, CDR1 is SEHNR and CDR2 FQNEAQ (reference sequence). V was trimmed by 0 bases and J by 5 bases, leaving 13 bases between them. This CDR3 contains 16 residues. The CDR3 loop reads CASSLAYRVQNEKLFF. For the CDR3, the DNA is TGTGCCAGCAGCTTAGCATACAGGGTCCAGAATGAAAAACTGTTTTTT.

This clone was seen once. V is TRBV2 and J is TRBJ1-5, with TRBD1 as a possible D gene (5 bases). From germline, CDR1 is SNHLY and CDR2 FYNNEI. CDR3 length equals 14 residues. The V end was cut by 8 bases, the J end by 4 bases, with 15 bases between. CDR3 loop: CASAAQGVNQPQHF. The CDR3 DNA is TGTGCCAGCGCGGCGCAGGGAGTGAATCAGCCCCAGCATTTT.

The CDR3 here is CASSYGDTQYF. CDR3 nucleotide sequence: TGTGCCAGCAGTTACGGGGATACGCAGTATTTT. This chain joins TRBV6-5 and TRBJ2-3; no firm D call. CDR3 size: 11 residues. V was shortened by 2 bases and J by 6 bases, with 3 bases between the two germline ends. Germline V gene data show CDR1 as MNHEY and CDR2 as SVGAGI.

This chain links TRBV9 with TRBJ2-7; the D call may be TRBD1 or TRBD2 (6 bases each). Deletions cut 4 bases from V and 2 bases from J, with 16 bases between. The CDR3 consists of 15 residues. CDR1 is SGDLS, CDR2 YYNGEE, per germline. CDR3 region: CASSPRGGVPYEQYF. CDR3 sequence (DNA): TGTGCCAGCAGCCCCAGGGGCGGGGTTCCCTACGAGCAGTACTTC.

The V call is TRBV6-2 or TRBV6-3, the J call TRBJ1-5; the D is unclear. CDR3 length: 15 residues. Germline lookup yields CDR1 MNHEY and CDR2 SVGEGT. Trimming took off 1 base at V and 0 bases at J, with 7 bases between the two ends. CDR3: CASSYYGNSNQPQHF. DNA for the CDR3: TGTGCCAGCAGTTACTATGGGAATAGCAATCAGCCCCAGCATTTT.

A remark on this clone: Other DNA sequences within the sample encode an identical CDR3. The chain couples TRBV2 to TRBJ1-1, with a possible D match to TRBD1 (5 bases). Trimming shortened V by 2 bases and J by 0 bases, and 7 bases separated the two germline ends. Germline V gene data show CDR1 as SNHLY and CDR2 as FYNNEI. The CDR3 length is 14 residues. This CDR3 reads CASSEKGMNTEAFF. CDR3 nucleotide sequence: TGTGCCAGCAGTGAAAAGGGGATGAACACTGAAGCTTTCTTT.

The rearrangement uses TRBV20-1 and TRBJ1-6; no clear D. CDR3 length: 15 residues. V lost 3 bases and J lost 9, with 18 bases in between. Germline V gene data show CDR1 as DFQATT and CDR2 as SNEGSKA (reference sequence). The CDR3 DNA reads TGCAGTGCTAGTTTCAGCCTAAAAGGAAGTTCACCCCTCCACTTT. This sequence encodes CSASFSLKGSSPLHF.